This T cell receptor (beta chain) is from a study of blood T cell repertoires in COVID-19. Study summary: Sites in the United States, Italy and Spain provided acute and convalescent COVID-19 samples. The analysed material was cDNA or gDNA that came from T cells, B-cell-depleted T cells, or PBMCs.

Germline V gene sequence: CDR1 SGDLS, CDR2 YYNGEE. V lost 0 bases to trimming and J lost 3 bases; unmatched junction nucleotides: 8. The CDR3 contains 16 residues. As originally analysed: The authors estimated nucleated cell counts from reference gene primer amplification. Profiling relied on immunoSEQ multiplex PCR, and the TCRdb table lists in-frame clones only, not all of them. V and J calls and clone size are given by that table; D and trimming were obtained from the DNA. The sample shows 110,000 or so clones, roughly 84% of them seen only once. The chain combines TRBV9 with TRBJ1-2; TRBD1 aligns across 7 bases. The receptor's source is a middle-aged woman with acute or convalescent COVID-19. The sequencing input was peripheral blood. The CDR3 DNA is TGTGCCAGCAGCGTAGAGAGACAGGGCGAACACTATGGCTACACCTTC. Encoded protein: CASSVERQGEHYGYTF.